A single sample is the source of the 21 T cell receptor beta chains below, sequenced in a study of blood T cell repertoires in COVID-19. Produced via immunoSEQ multiplex PCR; TCRdb's table is partial and in-frame only. Here the sample spans tens of thousands of clones, 85% to 90% being singletons. The sample taken for sequencing was peripheral blood. The receptors originated from a man aged 55 to 70 with active COVID-19.

This clone was counted only a few times. The DNA of the CDR3 is TGTGCCAGCTCGACTCCCGGGACAGGACTCTCTAGCACAGATACGCAGTATTTT. It encodes CASSTPGTGLSSTDTQYF. The rearrangement joins TRBV18 to TRBJ2-3; 8 nucleotides line up with TRBD1. The J segment lost 0 bases and the V segment lost 6 bases, leaving 14 bases of the junction unmatched. This CDR3 spans 18 amino acids. CDR1 KGHSH and CDR2 LQKENI come from the germline V gene.

The rearrangement joins TRBV18 to TRBJ2-1; maybe TRBD2 (6 bases). Per the germline V gene, CDR1 is KGHSH and CDR2 is LQKENI. The V and J ends lost 6 bases and 8 bases respectively, with 17 bases between them. The CDR3 is 14 amino acids. CDR3 coding DNA: TGTGCCAGCTCCTCAGGAGGGAGCTCGGATGAGCAGTTCTTC. It specifies CASSSGGSSDEQFF.

The gene calls are TRBV10-1 and TRBJ2-6, with D possibly matching TRBD2 (5 bases). V was trimmed by 3 bases and J by 0 bases, leaving 6 bases between them. The CDR3 is 15 amino acids. In germline, CDR1 is WNHNN, CDR2 SYGVQD (reference sequence). CDR3 in amino acids: CASSEGGSGANVLTF. For the CDR3, the DNA is TGCGCCAGCAGTGAAGGAGGCTCTGGGGCCAACGTCCTGACTTTC.

V and J are TRBV4-1 and TRBJ1-1, with 9 bases that match TRBD1. The CDR3 is 15 residues long. Unmatched junction bases numbered 8, after V lost 4 bases and J lost 5 bases. Germline V gene data show CDR1 as MGHRA and CDR2 as YSYEKL. The chain's CDR3 is CASSPNRGPGTEAFF. CDR3 nucleotide sequence: TGCGCCAGCAGCCCTAACAGGGGGCCAGGGACTGAAGCTTTCTTT.

The sample holds one count of this clone. The CDR3 here is CASSLSGTSYEQYF. The CDR3 DNA reads TGTGCCAGCAGCTTATCTGGGACATCTTACGAGCAGTACTTC. This rearrangement joins TRBV7-9 to TRBJ2-7; weak D call: TRBD1 (6 bases). This CDR3 spans 14 amino acids. Trimming left V 2 bases short and J 4 bases short, with 12 bases between. Germline V lookup: CDR1 SEHNR, CDR2 FQNEAQ (reference sequence).

This clone has just a few counts. CDR3 sequence reads: CATSVLGGGYTF. The CDR3 region has the DNA TGTGCCACCAGTGTCCTCGGGGGAGGCTACACCTTC. The rearrangement joins TRBV24-1 to TRBJ1-2; TRBD1 is a possible D gene (5 bases). Trimming took off 5 bases at V and 8 bases at J, with 11 bases between the two ends. The CDR3 spans 12 residues. Looked up from germline, CDR1 is KGHDR and CDR2 is SFDVKD.

The V gene is TRBV15, the J gene TRBJ2-3; tentative D call: TRBD1 (6 bases). V lost 0 bases and J 2 bases, leaving 15 bases between the germline ends. There are 17 residues in the CDR3. The germline CDR1 and CDR2 sequences are LNHNV and YYDKDF (reference sequence). Here the CDR3 DNA reads TGTGCCACCAGCAGAGATCCCAGGACAGCCGTCACAGATACGCAGTATTTT. This translates into CATSRDPRTAVTDTQYF. Looking up the rest from reference TRBV15 and TRBJ2-3 gives the full variable domain: DAMVIQNPRYQVTQFGKPVTLSCSQTLNHNVMYWYQQKSSQAPKLLFHYYDKDFNNEADTPDNFQSRRPNTSFCFLDIRSPGLGDTAMYLCATSRDPRTAVTDTQYFGPGTRLTVL.

The chain joins TRBV27 to TRBJ1-2, with D possibly matching TRBD1 (6 bases). V lost 8 bases and J 4 bases, leaving 17 bases between the germline ends. CDR1 is MNHEY, CDR2 SMNVEV, per germline (reference sequence). This CDR3 has 14 amino acids. For the CDR3, the DNA is TGTGCCAGCTCCTGGGGAATGGGGGCCTATGGCTACACCTTC. This gives the protein CASSWGMGAYGYTF.

V gene TRBV19 combines with J gene TRBJ1-2; 8 bases are shared with TRBD1. This CDR3 has 14 residues. The ends lost 3 bases at V and 5 bases at J; junction bases unmatched: 5. Germline lookup yields CDR1 LNHDA and CDR2 SQIVND (reference sequence). CDR3 bases: TGTGCCAGTAGTATCTCCACAGGGGGGTATGGCTACACCTTC. Protein: CASSISTGGYGYTF.

CDR3 sequence: CASSEKLAGATYEQYF. The CDR3, as DNA: TGTGCCAGCAGTGAAAAACTAGCGGGAGCAACCTACGAGCAGTACTTC. This chain links TRBV6-1 with TRBJ2-7; 11 nucleotides line up with TRBD2. The J segment lost 2 bases and the V segment lost 2 bases, leaving 5 bases of the junction unmatched. The CDR3 runs to 16 residues. Germline values: CDR1 MNHNS, CDR2 SASEGT.

V is TRBV7-3 and J is TRBJ2-3; TRBD2 matches 8 bases. The germline V gene has CDR1 SGHTA and CDR2 FQGTGA. This CDR3 contains 15 residues. Losses at the gene ends were 5 bases for V and 2 bases for J; bases not matched to a gene: 6. This chain's CDR3 is CASSTGLAFTDTQYF. CDR3 sequence (DNA): TGTGCCAGCAGCACAGGACTAGCATTCACAGATACGCAGTATTTT.

CDR3 sequence: CASSDSNYGYTF. DNA of the CDR3: TGTGCCAGCAGTGACAGTAACTATGGCTACACCTTC. The V and J genes are TRBV6-1 and TRBJ1-2; D not certain. This CDR3 comprises 12 residues. Germline V lookup: CDR1 MNHNS, CDR2 SASEGT. The ends were cut back, 3 bases at V and 1 base at J, with 3 bases in the middle.

This clone was observed a handful of times. The gene calls are TRBV5-1 and TRBJ2-7; 9 bases agree with TRBD1. Germline assignment: CDR1 SGHRS and CDR2 YFSETQ. The CDR3 is made up of 15 amino acids. Unmatched junction bases numbered 10, after V lost 4 bases and J lost 5 bases. As DNA, the CDR3 is TGCGCCAGCAGCGGCAGACAGGGGGGACTTGACGAGCAGTACTTC. Its translation: CASSGRQGGLDEQYF.

Written as DNA, the CDR3 is TGTGCCAGCAGCTGGCTAGCGGGAGCGTACAATGAGCAGTTCTTC. Its translation is CASSWLAGAYNEQFF. This chain joins TRBV7-2 and TRBJ2-1; 10 bases agree with TRBD2. Germline V lookup: CDR1 SGHTA, CDR2 FQGNSA. J lost 4 bases, V lost 4 bases, and 4 bases had no gene match. The CDR3 loop spans 15 amino acids.

V usage is TRBV19 and J usage is TRBJ2-2; D may be TRBD2 (6 bases). V was clipped by 3 bases and J by 3 bases, with 11 bases between them. The V gene's germline CDR1 is LNHDA and CDR2 SQIVND (reference sequence). This CDR3 comprises 15 residues. DNA for the CDR3: TGTGCCAGTAGTATGTACGGGAGCGACACCGGGGAGCTGTTTTTT. This sequence encodes CASSMYGSDTGELFF. Full variable domain (missing parts from reference TRBV19 and TRBJ2-2): DGGITQSPKYLFRKEGQNVTLSCEQNLNHDAMYWYRQDPGQGLRLIYYSQIVNDFQKGDIAEGYSVSREKKESFPLTVTSAQKNPTAFYLCASSMYGSDTGELFFGEGSRLTVL.

This clone has a handful of counts. V and J are TRBV10-3 and TRBJ1-5; D gene unclear. Germline assignment: CDR1 ENHRY and CDR2 SYGVKD. Trimming pared 7 bases from V and 0 bases from J, leaving 16 bases between. CDR3 size: 16 residues. DNA for the CDR3: TGTGCCATCATCCGGGAGAAGACGTCTAGCAATCAGCCCCAGCATTTT. The encoded protein is CAIIREKTSSNQPQHF.

The chain carries TRBV3-1 (or the pseudogene TRBV3-2) and TRBJ2-6; D might be TRBD2 (6 bases). V was trimmed by 5 bases and J by 0 bases, leaving 17 bases between them. This CDR3 comprises 18 residues. In germline, CDR1 is LGHDT, CDR2 YNNKEL (reference sequence). The CDR3 DNA sequence: TGTGCCAGCAGCGGATCATGGGACTTTTTCTCTGGGGCCAACGTCCTGACTTTC. Its translation is CASSGSWDFFSGANVLTF.

The genes are TRBV27 and TRBJ1-5, with D unclear. Germline CDR1 is MNHEY and CDR2 is SMNVEV (reference sequence). This CDR3 contains 18 residues. Trimming shortened V by 3 bases and J by 2 bases, and 20 bases separated the two germline ends. The CDR3 nucleotides are TGTGCCAGCAGTTTCACTCCTCGGGCCGGGGTGGGCAATCAGCCCCAGCATTTT. Encoded protein: CASSFTPRAGVGNQPQHF.

This clone was seen just once. The chain links TRBV19 to TRBJ2-3, with a tentative D call TRBD1 (6 bases). V gave up 5 bases and J gave up 3 bases, with 21 bases separating them. In germline, CDR1 is LNHDA, CDR2 SQIVND (reference sequence). The CDR3 has 17 amino acids. For the CDR3, the DNA is TGTGCCAGTAGTCGGTCGACGCAGGGGTTGGGGACAGATACGCAGTATTTT. As protein: CASSRSTQGLGTDTQYF. Together with reference TRBV19 and TRBJ2-3, the CDR3 gives the full variable domain: DGGITQSPKYLFRKEGQNVTLSCEQNLNHDAMYWYRQDPGQGLRLIYYSQIVNDFQKGDIAEGYSVSREKKESFPLTVTSAQKNPTAFYLCASSRSTQGLGTDTQYFGPGTRLTVL.

This chain uses TRBV9 with TRBJ1-1, with TRBD1 identical over 7 bases. Per germline, CDR1 SGDLS and CDR2 YYNGEE. V gave up 4 bases and J gave up 4 bases; unmatched junction bases: 7. The CDR3 is made up of 14 amino acids. This chain's CDR3 is CASSPTGVGTEAFF. CDR3 nucleotides: TGTGCCAGCAGCCCAACAGGGGTCGGCACTGAAGCTTTCTTT.

The V call is TRBV2, the J call TRBJ2-1, with D maybe TRBD2 (6 bases). The CDR3 extends over 16 amino acids. Germline CDR1 is SNHLY and CDR2 is FYNNEI. V dropped 3 bases and J dropped 9 bases, with 21 bases sitting between them. CDR3: CASSELHRTVGGEQFF. In nucleotides, the CDR3 is TGTGCCAGCAGTGAGCTCCACAGGACCGTCGGGGGTGAGCAGTTCTTC.